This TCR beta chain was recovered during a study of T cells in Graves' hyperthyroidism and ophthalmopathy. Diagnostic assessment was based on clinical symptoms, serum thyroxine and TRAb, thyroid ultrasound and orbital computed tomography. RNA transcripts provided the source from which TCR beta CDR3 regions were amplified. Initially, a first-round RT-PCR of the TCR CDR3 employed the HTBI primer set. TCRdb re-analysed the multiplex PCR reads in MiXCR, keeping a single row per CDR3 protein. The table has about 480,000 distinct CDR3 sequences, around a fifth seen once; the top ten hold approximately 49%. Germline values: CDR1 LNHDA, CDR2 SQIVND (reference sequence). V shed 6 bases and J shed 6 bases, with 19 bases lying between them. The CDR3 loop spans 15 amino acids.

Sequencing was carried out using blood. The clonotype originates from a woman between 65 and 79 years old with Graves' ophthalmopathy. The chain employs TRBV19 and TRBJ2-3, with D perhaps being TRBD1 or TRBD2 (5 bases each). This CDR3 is CASSTEGSLVDTQYF. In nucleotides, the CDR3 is TGTGCCAGTAGCACAGAGGGGTCTCTGGTGGATACGCAGTATTTT.